A single sample is the source of the 7 T cell receptor beta chains below, sequenced in a study of metastatic and nonmetastatic thyroid tumors. TCRdb re-analyzed the PCR reads using MiXCR. Of about 6,400 clones in the sample, more than 30% are singletons; the top ten hold 42%. Every patient underwent thyroid surgery untreated. Sequencing input: tumor tissue. These receptors were collected from a female donor with papillary thyroid cancer or a benign thyroid nodule (not recorded which). Some clones in this sample may be carry-over from other donors' samples.

The gene calls are TRBV18 and TRBJ2-1; a weak D match, TRBD1 (6 bases). This CDR3 has 14 amino acids. With 4 bases removed from V and 9 bases from J, the gap between germline ends came to 16 bases. CDR1 KGHSH and CDR2 LQKENI come from the germline V gene. Here the CDR3 reads CASSRSGTRSEQFF. CDR3 DNA sequence: TGTGCCAGCTCACGCTCCGGGACACGGAGTGAGCAGTTCTTC. Full variable domain (remainder filled in from reference TRBV18 and TRBJ2-1): NAGVMQNPRHLVRRRGQEARLRCSPMKGHSHVYWYRQLPEEGLKFMVYLQKENIIDESGMPKERFSAEFPKEGPSILRIQQVVRGDSAAYFCASSRSGTRSEQFFGPGTRLTVL.

J is TRBJ1-3 and V is TRBV12-3 or TRBV12-4, with TRBD1 identical over 7 bases. This CDR3 region has 16 residues. Trimming cost V 7 bases and J 3 bases; bases outside gene matches: 12. DNA for the CDR3: TGTGCCAGCACCCGCACTTCAGGGGGTGGTGGAAACACCATATATTTT. The encoded protein is CASTRTSGGGGNTIYF.

The rearrangement uses TRBV11-2 and TRBJ2-3; 8 bases are shared with TRBD2. Germline lookup yields CDR1 SGHAT and CDR2 FQNNGV. V lost 6 bases, J lost 1 base, and 9 bases stayed unmatched. The CDR3 totals 16 residues. The DNA of the CDR3 is TGTGCCAGCAGATCCATAGAGCGGGGGCGCACAGATACGCAGTATTTT. The encoded protein is CASRSIERGRTDTQYF.

This clone was counted many times. The V call is TRBV5-1, the J call TRBJ1-1; no clear D. CDR3 length: 14 amino acids. V lost 0 bases and J 6 bases, leaving 12 bases between the germline ends. The germline CDR1 and CDR2 sequences are SGHRS and YFSETQ. The CDR3 is CASSLDLVVAEAFF. The CDR3 nucleotides are TGCGCCAGCAGCTTGGACCTGGTGGTGGCTGAAGCTTTCTTT.

About this clone: Germline is not matched at one junction end, which may reflect a read error. This chain links TRBV30 with TRBJ2-3, with 8 bases identical to TRBD2. Germline CDR1 is GTSNPN and CDR2 is SVGIG (reference sequence). There are 19 residues in the CDR3. The CDR3 protein is CAWSAYGTRGGGGTDTEYF. In nucleotides, the CDR3 is TGTGCCTGGAGTGCCTACGGGACTAGGGGGGGGGGAGGCACAGATACGGAGTATTTT.

The V gene is TRBV18, the J gene TRBJ1-3; a possible D gene is TRBD1 (5 bases). Germline-derived CDR1 and CDR2 are KGHSH and LQKENI. V gave up 1 base and J gave up 3 bases, with 10 bases separating them. This CDR3 is built from 15 residues. The CDR3 DNA follows: TGTGCCAGCTCACCACGCCAGGGTGGTGGAAACACCATATATTTT. This sequence encodes CASSPRQGGGNTIYF.

This clone was counted a few times. The rearrangement links TRBV20-1 to TRBJ1-6; D remains unclear. CDR3 length equals 13 residues. V dropped 0 bases and J dropped 10 bases, with 10 bases sitting between them. CDR1 and CDR2 (germline): DFQATT, SNEGSKA (reference sequence). The CDR3 spells CSAREAVDSPLHF. The CDR3, as DNA: TGCAGTGCTAGAGAGGCAGTCGACTCACCCCTCCACTTT.